A selection of T cell receptor beta chains follows, all from one sample in a study of shared clonotypes between healthy human individuals. This table comes from immunoSEQ multiplex PCR, and its TCRdb copy is limited to in-frame clones, with some not included. The sample lists about 2.4 million clones, 93% seen once, with 0.35% to 0.45% in the top ten. The specimen was naive CD4+ T cells from PBMCs. The source is a man aged 18 to 35 in good health. Some clones in this sample may be carry-over from other donors' samples. CDR3s include the opening cysteine and the closing phenylalanine or tryptophan. D genes are given only for firm matches. Size tells how often a clone was seen (once, few, many) or the class of an expanded clone, and some rows leave it out.

cdr3_nt cdr3_aa v_call d_call j_call clone_size
TGTGCCAGCAGCTTAGCAGGGGGCGGCACTGAAGCTTTCTTT CASSLAGGGTEAFF TRBV7-2 TRBD1 TRBJ1-1 NA
TGTGCCAGCAGCTTGTGGGCGGGGGTCTATGGCTACACCTTC CASSLWAGVYGYTF TRBV5-4 NA TRBJ1-2 NA
TGCGCCAGCAGCTTGGTTAGCGGGAACACTGAAGCTTTCTTT CASSLVSGNTEAFF TRBV5-1 NA TRBJ1-1 NA
TGTGCCAGCAGCGTAGTCAGACGGCCTTGGTACGAGCAGTACTTC CASSVVRRPWYEQYF TRBV9 NA TRBJ2-7 NA
TGTGCCAGCAGTGCTAGCGGGGCTCCCGAGCAGTACTTC CASSASGAPEQYF TRBV7-9 TRBD2 TRBJ2-7 NA
TGTGCCTGGATTTCGGGGGTTGCCTATGGCTACACCTTC CAWISGVAYGYTF TRBV30 NA TRBJ1-2 NA
TGTGCCAGCAGCCAAGGACCCGGTTTTGAGACCCAGTACTTC CASSQGPGFETQYF TRBV5-8 NA TRBJ2-5 NA
TGTGCCAGCAGCTTAGATCCTAGCGGAATCTCCTACGAGCAGTACTTC CASSLDPSGISYEQYF TRBV7-8 TRBD2 TRBJ2-7 NA
TGCGCCAGCAGCCAAGAACGGGGAGGGGGCAGAGATACGCAGTATTTT CASSQERGGGRDTQYF TRBV4-1 NA TRBJ2-3 NA
TGTGCCACCAGGCGGTGGGAAGCTTTCTTT CATRRWEAFF TRBV28 NA TRBJ1-1 NA
TGTGCCAGCAGCTTAAAGGGAGCGGGAGAGGCTGGTACGCAGTATTTT CASSLKGAGEAGTQYF TRBV7-3 TRBD2 TRBJ2-3 NA
TGTGCCAGCAGTTACTCGATCGGGACGAGTGTGAACACTGAAGCTTTCTTT CASSYSIGTSVNTEAFF TRBV6-7 NA TRBJ1-1 NA
TGTGCCAGCAGAACCGACAGGGGGGAATACAATGAGCAGTTCTTC CASRTDRGEYNEQFF TRBV7-2 TRBD1 TRBJ2-1 once
TGTGCCAGCAGCCGTGCAGCGGGAGGGCCGTACGAGCAGTACTTC CASSRAAGGPYEQYF TRBV5-5 TRBD2 TRBJ2-7 NA
TGTGCCAGCAGTCCTTCTTTCCTTGGCTACACCTTC CASSPSFLGYTF TRBV6-1 NA TRBJ1-2 NA
TGTGCCAGCAGCCCTGATGGAAACACCGGGGAGCTGTTTTTT CASSPDGNTGELFF TRBV7-9 NA TRBJ2-2 once
TGTGCCAGCAGTTCAGGGGGCAAGAGCACTGAAGCTTTCTTT CASSSGGKSTEAFF TRBV2 TRBD1 TRBJ1-1 NA
TGCGCCAGCACCCTAGGGGCAGGGAATGGTGAAAAACTGTTTTTT CASTLGAGNGEKLFF TRBV5-1 NA TRBJ1-4 NA
TGTGCCAGTAGTAGTCTCACCACAACGAACACCGGGGAGCTGTTTTTT CASSSLTTTNTGELFF TRBV19 NA TRBJ2-2 once
TGTGCCAGCAGCAACGGGCCGACAGGGGACCTCCCCTCGATAAACATTCAGTACTTC CASSNGPTGDLPSINIQYF TRBV21-1 NA TRBJ2-4 NA
TGTGCCAGCAGTTACTCGGGAGGTCAGACTGAAGCTTTCTTT CASSYSGGQTEAFF TRBV6-5 NA TRBJ1-1 NA
TGTGCCAGTAGTAGAACAGGGGTCCTCCTCTATGGCTACACCTTC CASSRTGVLLYGYTF TRBV19 TRBD1 TRBJ1-2 once
TGTGCCAGTAACGACAGGGGGCGTCAGTTCTTC CASNDRGRQFF TRBV19 TRBD1 TRBJ2-1 NA
TGTGCCAGCAGTTTAAAGCTTTGGGACCCAGTGGGTTTACGCAATGAGCAGTTCTTC CASSLKLWDPVGLRNEQFF TRBV27 NA TRBJ2-1 NA
TGTGCTAGTGGTTTGTCCCCGGCAGGGGTCAGTACGAGCTATGGCTACACCTTC CASGLSPAGVSTSYGYTF TRBV12-5 NA TRBJ1-2 NA
TGTGCCAGCAGTGAATACCGGTCCGAGCAGTACTTC CASSEYRSEQYF TRBV2 NA TRBJ2-7 NA
TGTCCTAGCGGGTCGTACTCCTACGAGCAGTACTTC CPSGSYSYEQYF TRBV10-2 TRBD2 TRBJ2-7 NA
TGTGCCAGCAGCTTAGAAGGGACAGTAGTGAACACCGGGGAGCTGTTTTTT CASSLEGTVVNTGELFF TRBV7-3 TRBD1 TRBJ2-2 many
TGTGCCAGCACCAAGGACGCGGGGAACACTGAAGCTTTCTTT CASTKDAGNTEAFF TRBV2 NA TRBJ1-1 NA
TGTGCCAGTAGTAATCAGGGGTTAACTGAAGCTTTCTTT CASSNQGLTEAFF TRBV19 NA TRBJ1-1 few
TGCAGTGCTCCTTATGGGGGTACGCAGTATTTT CSAPYGGTQYF TRBV20-1 NA TRBJ2-3 NA
TGTGCCAGCTCACCACGAGAGGGGCGCGGCTATGGCTACACCTTC CASSPREGRGYGYTF TRBV18 NA TRBJ1-2 NA
TGTGCCAGCAGCGAGGGGACTGGATTAGAAGCTTTCTTT CASSEGTGLEAFF TRBV9 NA TRBJ1-1 few
TGTGCCAGCAGCTTGGGGGGCAGACAAGAGACCCAGTACTTC CASSLGGRQETQYF TRBV5-6 NA TRBJ2-5 NA
TGCAGCGTAAACGGGAGGGCCGGGGAGCTGTTTTTT CSVNGRAGELFF TRBV29-1 TRBD2 TRBJ2-2 NA
TGTGCCTGGAGTGGGACTCACACCGGGGAGCTGTTTTTT CAWSGTHTGELFF TRBV30 NA TRBJ2-2 NA
TGTGCCAGCAGCCCGGGACAGGGCAAGGTAGAGACCCAGTACTTC CASSPGQGKVETQYF TRBV28 TRBD1 TRBJ2-5 NA
TGTGCCAGCAGTGAAGTAGGGGCGGGTCAGCCCCAGCATTTT CASSEVGAGQPQHF TRBV2 NA TRBJ1-5 once
TGTGCCTGGAGAGGGACAGGGCGTGGCTACACCTTC CAWRGTGRGYTF TRBV30 TRBD1 TRBJ1-2 NA
TGTGCCAGCAGGACAGCGCCCCAGAGGAACGAGCAGTACTTC CASRTAPQRNEQYF TRBV6-1 NA TRBJ2-7 NA
TGTGCCAGCAGTTTAACCGGGAGTAGGGGCAATGAGCAGTTCTTC CASSLTGSRGNEQFF TRBV28 NA TRBJ2-1 NA
TGTGCCAGCAGTGATGCAGACCAAGAGACCCAGTACTTC CASSDADQETQYF TRBV2 NA TRBJ2-5 NA
TGTGCCTGGTCCCGGGGGATCCAAGAGACCCAGTACTTC CAWSRGIQETQYF TRBV30 NA TRBJ2-5 NA
TGTGCCAGCAGCTTAGAGTTGGGAACTGAAGCTTTCTTT CASSLELGTEAFF TRBV7-9 NA TRBJ1-1 NA